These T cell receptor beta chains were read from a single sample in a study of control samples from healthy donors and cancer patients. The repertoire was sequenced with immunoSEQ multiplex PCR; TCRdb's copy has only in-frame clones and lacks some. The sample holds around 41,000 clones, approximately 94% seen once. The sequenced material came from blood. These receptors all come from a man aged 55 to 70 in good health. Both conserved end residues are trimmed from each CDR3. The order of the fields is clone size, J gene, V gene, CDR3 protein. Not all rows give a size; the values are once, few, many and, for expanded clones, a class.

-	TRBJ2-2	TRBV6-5	ASRSVGANTGELF
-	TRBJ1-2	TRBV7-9	ASILGSANYGYT
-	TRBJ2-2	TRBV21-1	ASGAIGDRGFPWGTGELF
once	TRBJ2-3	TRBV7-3	ASSLTFQGHTQY
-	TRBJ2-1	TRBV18	ASSPGSQAYEQF
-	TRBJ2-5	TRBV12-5	ASASATSGMTETQY
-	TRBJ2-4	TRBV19	ASSMILAGGTKNIQY
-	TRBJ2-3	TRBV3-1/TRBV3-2	ASRVTSDGTDTQY
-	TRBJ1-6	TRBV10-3	AISESTGVNSPLH
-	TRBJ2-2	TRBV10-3	ASRGTGELF
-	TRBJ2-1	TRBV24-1	ATGTSGEQF
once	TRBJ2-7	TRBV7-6	ASSKGDEQY
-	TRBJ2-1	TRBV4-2	ASSQELAGVVNEQF
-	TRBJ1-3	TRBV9	ASSVGGPENTIY